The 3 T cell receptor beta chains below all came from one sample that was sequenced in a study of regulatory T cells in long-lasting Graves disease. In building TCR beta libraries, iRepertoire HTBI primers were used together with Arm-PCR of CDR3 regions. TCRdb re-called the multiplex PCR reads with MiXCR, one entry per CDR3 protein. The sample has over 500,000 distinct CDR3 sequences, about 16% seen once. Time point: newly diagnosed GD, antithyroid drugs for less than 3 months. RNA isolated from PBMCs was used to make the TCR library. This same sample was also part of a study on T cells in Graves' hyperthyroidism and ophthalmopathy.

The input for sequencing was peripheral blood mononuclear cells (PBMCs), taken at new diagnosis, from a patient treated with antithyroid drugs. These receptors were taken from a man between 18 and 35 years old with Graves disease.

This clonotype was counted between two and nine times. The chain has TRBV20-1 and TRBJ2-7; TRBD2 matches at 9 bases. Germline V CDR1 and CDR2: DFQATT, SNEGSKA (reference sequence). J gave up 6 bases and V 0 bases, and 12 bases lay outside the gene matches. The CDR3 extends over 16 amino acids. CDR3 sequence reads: CSARDLIAGAWGEQYF. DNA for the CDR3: TGCAGTGCTAGAGATTTGATAGCGGGAGCATGGGGCGAGCAGTACTTC.

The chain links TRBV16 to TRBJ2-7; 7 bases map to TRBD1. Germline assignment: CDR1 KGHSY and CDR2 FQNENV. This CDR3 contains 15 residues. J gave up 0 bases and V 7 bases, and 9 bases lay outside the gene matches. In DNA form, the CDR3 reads TGTGCCAGCACCCCCGAGGACAGGAACTCCTACGAGCAGTACTTC. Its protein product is CASTPEDRNSYEQYF.

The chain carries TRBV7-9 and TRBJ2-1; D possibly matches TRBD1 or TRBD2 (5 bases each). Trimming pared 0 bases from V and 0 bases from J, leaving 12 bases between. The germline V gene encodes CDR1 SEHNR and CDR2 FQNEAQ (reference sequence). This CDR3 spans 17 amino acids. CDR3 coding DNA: TGTGCCAGCAGCTTAGCGAGTTGGGGGAGCTCCTACAATGAGCAGTTCTTC. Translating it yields CASSLASWGSSYNEQFF.